Sequencing of this T cell receptor beta chain was carried out in a study of naive and memory T cell subsets. Amplification of ligated cDNA took four PCR rounds with SP2 and nested alpha and beta constant primers. Reverse transcription of blood and skin TCR RNA was primed at alpha and beta constant regions. A single record per CDR3 protein comes from TCRdb applying MiXCR to the 5' RACE reads. The table includes about 48,000 distinct CDR3 sequences, 4.7% detected once. In its sample, this clonotype was seen many times. The antigen is undetermined. The library had UMIs added by 3' ligation of an oligonucleotide to TCR cDNA. Whole-blood samples were 2 to 3 ml of peripheral blood from healthy adult volunteers. Unsorted total RNA, roughly 1 to 1,100 ng, was DNase treated before reverse transcription. Overall study findings and caveats: The RNA method is potentially sensitive to activation and differentiation changes.

The CDR3 is 11 residues long. Trimming cost V 7 bases and J 1 base, with 8 bases left between them. CDR1 is SQVTM, CDR2 ANQGSEA, per germline. The chain couples TRBV29-1 to TRBJ2-7; D tentatively reads TRBD1 or TRBD2 (5 bases each). The TCR comes from a female donor in good health. The CDR3 loop reads CSGGVSYEQYF. Written as DNA, the CDR3 is TGCAGCGGAGGGGTTTCCTACGAGCAGTACTTC.